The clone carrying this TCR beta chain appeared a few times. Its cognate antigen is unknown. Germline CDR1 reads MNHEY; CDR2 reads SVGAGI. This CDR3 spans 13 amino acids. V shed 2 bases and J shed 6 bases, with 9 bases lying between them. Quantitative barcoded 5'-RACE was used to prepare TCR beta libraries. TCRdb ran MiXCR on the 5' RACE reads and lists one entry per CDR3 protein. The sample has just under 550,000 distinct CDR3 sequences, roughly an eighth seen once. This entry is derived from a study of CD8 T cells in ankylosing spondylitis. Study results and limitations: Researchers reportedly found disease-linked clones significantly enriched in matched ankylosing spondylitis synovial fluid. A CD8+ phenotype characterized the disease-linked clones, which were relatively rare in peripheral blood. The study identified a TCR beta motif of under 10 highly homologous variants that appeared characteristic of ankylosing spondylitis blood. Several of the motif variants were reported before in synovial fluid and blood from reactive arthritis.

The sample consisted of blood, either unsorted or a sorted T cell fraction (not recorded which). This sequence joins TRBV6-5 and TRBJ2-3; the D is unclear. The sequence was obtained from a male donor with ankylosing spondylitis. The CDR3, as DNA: TGTGCCAGCAGTTACGATCCTACTGATACGCAGTATTTT. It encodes CASSYDPTDTQYF.